Presented here are 21 T cell receptor beta chains from one specimen sequenced in a study of blood T cell repertoires in COVID-19. The data were produced by immunoSEQ multiplex PCR, yet TCRdb's version contains in-frame clones alone and is incomplete. The sample includes under 200,000 clones, roughly 86% seen only once; the top ten take around 1.5%. Sequencing used peripheral blood. These receptors all stem from a man younger than 35 with active or convalescent COVID-19.

The rearrangement links TRBV3-1 (or the pseudogene TRBV3-2) to TRBJ2-2, with D tentatively TRBD1 (5 bases). V lost 1 base, J lost 0 bases, and 15 bases lay in between. This CDR3 contains 18 residues. Germline loops: CDR1 LGHDT, CDR2 YNNKEL (reference sequence). CDR3 loop: CASSQVATDNSNTGELFF. DNA for the CDR3: TGTGCCAGCAGCCAAGTCGCGACAGACAACTCGAACACCGGGGAGCTGTTTTTT.

The V and J genes are TRBV5-5 and TRBJ1-2; 9 bases are a match to TRBD1. Germline CDR1 and CDR2: SGHKS and YYEKEE (reference sequence). The CDR3 is 14 residues long. Trimming cost V 4 bases and J 5 bases; bases outside gene matches: 6. The CDR3 bases are TGTGCCAGCAGCCGGACAGGGGACTTTTATGGCTACACCTTC. Encoded protein: CASSRTGDFYGYTF.

V and J are TRBV2 and TRBJ2-2; TRBD2 matches at 14 bases. This CDR3 has 17 residues. With V trimmed by 6 bases and J by 7 bases, 10 bases remained unmatched. The germline gives CDR1 SNHLY, CDR2 FYNNEI. The chain's CDR3 is CASRHTPGLAGVGELFF. CDR3 coding DNA: TGTGCCAGCAGACATACGCCGGGACTAGCGGGAGTCGGGGAGCTGTTTTTT.

The J gene is TRBJ2-7, the V gene TRBV15; a weak D match, TRBD2 (6 bases). CDR1 and CDR2 (germline): LNHNV, YYDKDF (reference sequence). The CDR3 is 14 residues long. Trimming pared 1 base from V and 4 bases from J, leaving 11 bases between. The CDR3: CATSRAGRGYEQYF. CDR3 nucleotides: TGTGCCACCAGCAGAGCAGGCCGGGGGTACGAGCAGTACTTC.

The chain uses TRBV7-9 and TRBJ1-5; 8 bases map to TRBD1. The CDR3 contains 14 residues. Per germline, CDR1 SEHNR and CDR2 FQNEAQ (reference sequence). After removal of 5 bases from V and 7 bases from J, the junction contained 7 bases not matched to a gene. Written as DNA, the CDR3 is TGTGCCAGCAGCCGAGGACAGGGCATCCAGCCCCAGCATTTT. Translating gives CASSRGQGIQPQHF.

V is TRBV19 and J is TRBJ1-1, with D possibly matching TRBD1 (5 bases). Per germline, CDR1 LNHDA and CDR2 SQIVND (reference sequence). The CDR3 is made up of 14 amino acids. V lost 2 bases and J 5 bases, leaving 12 bases between the germline ends. In nucleotides, the CDR3 is TGTGCCAGTAGTATAACAGGACGACGTACTGAAGCTTTCTTT. The encoded protein is CASSITGRRTEAFF.

The V gene is TRBV7-2, the J gene TRBJ2-3; TRBD2 is a possible D gene (5 bases). The CDR3 is 16 residues long. V was cut by 1 base and J by 5 bases, with 16 bases left in between. Germline CDR1 is SGHTA and CDR2 is FQGNSA. CDR3 DNA: TGTGCCAGCAGCTTAGGGGCTAGCCCCCGGGGAGATACGCAGTATTTT. This sequence encodes CASSLGASPRGDTQYF.

The chain recombines TRBV12-3 or TRBV12-4 with TRBJ1-2; D remains unclear. V dropped 4 bases and J dropped 7 bases, with 7 bases sitting between them. This CDR3 region has 11 residues. Here the CDR3 reads CASSSNGGYTF. In nucleotides, the CDR3 is TGTGCCAGCAGTTCTAACGGTGGCTACACCTTC.

The chain employs TRBV6-1 and TRBJ2-7; 10 nucleotides line up with TRBD2. This CDR3 comprises 15 residues. J was trimmed by 5 bases and V by 6 bases; bases with no gene match: 10. Germline V gives CDR1 MNHNS, CDR2 SASEGT. Here the CDR3 DNA reads TGTGCCAGCAGCCAAACTAGCGGGATGTCTCACGAGCAGTACTTC. Encoded protein: CASSQTSGMSHEQYF.

This clone was counted a single time. The J gene is TRBJ2-1, the V gene TRBV11-3; 7 nucleotides align to TRBD2. Germline CDR1 reads SGHNT; CDR2 reads YENEEA. The CDR3 sequence is 14 residues long. With V trimmed by 2 bases and J by 4 bases, 2 bases remained unmatched. CDR3 sequence (DNA): TGTGCCAGCAGCTTAACGCGGGGGTACAATGAGCAGTTCTTC. It encodes CASSLTRGYNEQFF.

The genes are TRBV30 and TRBJ1-2; weak D call: TRBD1 (5 bases). Looked up from germline, CDR1 is GTSNPN and CDR2 is SVGIG (reference sequence). V was shortened by 0 bases and J by 8 bases, with 19 bases between the two germline ends. The CDR3 is 15 residues long. The chain's CDR3 is CAWSVLGTGTGGYTF. The CDR3 DNA follows: TGTGCCTGGAGTGTACTGGGCACCGGGACTGGAGGCTACACCTTC.

J is TRBJ1-1 and V is TRBV7-9, with 8 bases fitting TRBD1. The CDR3 is made up of 14 amino acids. The germline V gene encodes CDR1 SEHNR and CDR2 FQNEAQ (reference sequence). The V gene end was trimmed by 5 bases and the J gene end by 4 bases; junction bases not matched to a gene: 6. The CDR3 reads CASSRRQGTTEAFF. In DNA form, the CDR3 reads TGTGCCAGCAGCAGGCGACAGGGGACCACTGAAGCTTTCTTT.

V and J are TRBV6-1 and TRBJ1-4; D not resolved. The germline V and J ends were trimmed by 2 bases and 14 bases, with 12 bases remaining between them. There are 12 residues in the CDR3. The germline V gene has CDR1 MNHNS and CDR2 SASEGT. This CDR3 is CASSERPLGLFF. CDR3 bases: TGTGCCAGCAGTGAAAGACCTCTCGGGCTGTTTTTT.

The chain couples TRBV7-2 to TRBJ2-1; tentative D call: TRBD2 (6 bases). This CDR3 is 17 amino acids long. The V gene's germline CDR1 is SGHTA and CDR2 FQGNSA. The V end was cut by 2 bases, the J end by 0 bases, with 14 bases between. CDR3 amino acids: CASSLSLAASSYNEQFF. The CDR3 coding sequence is TGTGCCAGCAGCTTAAGCTTAGCGGCCAGCTCCTACAATGAGCAGTTCTTC.

Only one count was recorded for this clone. The CDR3 DNA sequence: TGCGCCAGCAGCCAAGATCACGGGGTAGGCTATGGCTACACCTTC. It translates to CASSQDHGVGYGYTF. V and J are TRBV4-3 and TRBJ1-2; D gene unclear. The length of the CDR3 is 15 residues. Between the trimmed V and J ends, which lost 0 bases and 4 bases, there was a span of 12 bases. Germline V gene sequence: CDR1 LGHNA, CDR2 YSLEER.

The chain links TRBV5-4 to TRBJ1-1; maybe TRBD1 (5 bases). The V and J ends lost 0 bases and 6 bases respectively, with 9 bases between them. The CDR3 extends over 13 amino acids. The V gene's germline CDR1 is SGHNT and CDR2 YYREEE (reference sequence). CDR3 residues: CASSLEQVAEAFF. The CDR3 nucleotides read TGTGCCAGCAGCTTGGAACAGGTGGCTGAAGCTTTCTTT. The complete variable domain, with remaining parts taken from reference TRBV5-4 and TRBJ1-1, reads ETGVTQSPTHLIKTRGQQVTLRCSSQSGHNTVSWYQQALGQGPQFIFQYYREEENGRGNFPPRFSGLQFPNYSSELNVNALELDDSALYLCASSLEQVAEAFFGQGTRLTVV.

J is TRBJ2-5 and V is TRBV2; a weak D match, TRBD2 (5 bases). Germline loops: CDR1 SNHLY, CDR2 FYNNEI. The CDR3 is 14 residues long. The germline V and J ends were trimmed by 3 bases and 5 bases, with 13 bases remaining between them. DNA for the CDR3: TGTGCCAGCAGTGATAGAGTCGTAGCGGAGACCCAGTACTTC. Its protein is CASSDRVVAETQYF.

CDR3 coding DNA: TGTGCCAGCAGTTGGACAGGGGAGGTCAATGAGCAGTTCTTC. Translating it yields CASSWTGEVNEQFF. The chain uses TRBV6-2 or TRBV6-3 and TRBJ2-1, with 9 bases matching TRBD1. CDR1 is MNHEY and CDR2 is SVGEGT in the germline V gene. The CDR3 consists of 14 residues. V lost 4 bases, J lost 6 bases, and 4 bases stayed unmatched.

This chain uses TRBV9 with TRBJ1-1; TRBD1 might be the D (5 bases). Germline CDR1 SGDLS, CDR2 YYNGEE. The CDR3 is 14 residues long. V was trimmed by 3 bases and J by 1 base, leaving 10 bases between them. CDR3 residues: CASSAGRGNTEAFF. The CDR3 DNA reads as TGTGCCAGCAGCGCTGGGAGGGGGAACACTGAAGCTTTCTTT.

The V gene is TRBV5-4, the J gene TRBJ2-7, with 7 bases fitting TRBD2. Per the germline V gene, CDR1 is SGHNT and CDR2 is YYREEE (reference sequence). V lost 4 bases to trimming and J lost 1 base; unmatched junction nucleotides: 8. The CDR3 runs to 15 residues. CDR3 sequence: CASSPFASGSYEQYF. CDR3 DNA: TGTGCCAGCAGCCCCTTTGCTAGCGGATCCTACGAGCAGTACTTC.

The gene calls are TRBV3-1 (or the pseudogene TRBV3-2) and TRBJ1-2, with D possibly being TRBD1 (6 bases). The germline gives CDR1 LGHDT, CDR2 YNNKEL (reference sequence). The ends were cut back, 1 base at V and 5 bases at J, with 11 bases in the middle. This CDR3 has 14 residues. In nucleotides, the CDR3 is TGTGCCAGCAGCCAAGGGGGGGGGCCTTATGGCTACACCTTC. Translated, it gives CASSQGGGPYGYTF.